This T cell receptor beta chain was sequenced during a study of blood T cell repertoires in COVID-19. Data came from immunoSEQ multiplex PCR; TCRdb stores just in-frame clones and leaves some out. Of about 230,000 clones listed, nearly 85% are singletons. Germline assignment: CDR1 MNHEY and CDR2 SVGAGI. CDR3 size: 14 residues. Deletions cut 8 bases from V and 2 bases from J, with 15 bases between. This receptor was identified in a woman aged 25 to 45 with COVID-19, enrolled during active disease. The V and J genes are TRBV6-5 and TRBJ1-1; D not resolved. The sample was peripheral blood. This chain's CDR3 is CASSLDGENTEAFF. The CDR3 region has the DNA TGTGCCAGCTCATTGGACGGGGAAAACACTGAAGCTTTCTTT.